The source of this T cell receptor (beta chain) is a study of T cell clonotyping in hematopoietic cell transplantation. Study observations and caveats: Higher Inverse Simpson Index values in graft donor and pretransplant recipient predicted broader posttransplant TCR diversity. Cells were unsorted, so CD4 and CD8 contributions were not separated.

Details on this clone: The antigen remains undetermined.

Blood collection times were about day -28 and days 30, 100, 180 posttransplant. The protocol was immunoSEQ multiplex PCR, while the TCRdb copy is restricted to in-frame clones and leaves out a portion. The table has over 25,000 clones, roughly 92% seen once. The CDR3 covers 13 residues. The J segment lost 7 bases and the V segment lost 10 bases, leaving 4 bases of the junction unmatched. Germline loops: CDR1 ENHRY, CDR2 SYGVKD. The TCR originated in a female patient aged 50 to 60 who had an allogeneic stem cell transplant from a related donor, so the T cells may come from the graft donor. Some clones in this sample may be carry-over from other donors' samples. The chain employs TRBV10-3 and TRBJ1-6, with 10 bases lining up with TRBD1. Sequencing used PBMCs, obtained 100 days after allogeneic stem cell transplant. Here the CDR3 DNA reads TGTGCCACCGAGACAGGGGGCAATTCACCCCTCCACTTT. This codes for CATETGGNSPLHF.